Listed here are 9 T cell receptor beta chains from one sample, sequenced in a study of blood T cell repertoires in COVID-19 (dated by TCRdb to the early 2020s). Library preparation employed the immunoSEQ multiplex PCR assay. TCRdb holds this immuneACCESS table with in-frame rearrangements only. Some clones are missing; in checked studies, unresolved V genes explain under half, and the rest has no known cause. The sample table records around 100,000 clones; 85% of these occur just once. 1.5% to 2% of the sample rests with the top ten. The sample consisted of peripheral blood. The receptors were sampled from a woman in her 70s with active or convalescent COVID-19.

The rearrangement uses TRBV6-5 and TRBJ2-1; possible D gene TRBD2, 5 bases. Germline V gene data show CDR1 as MNHEY and CDR2 as SVGAGI. V lost 0 bases and J lost 7, with 7 bases in between. This CDR3 spans 13 amino acids. CDR3 DNA: TGTGCCAGCAGTTACTCGTTAGCGAATGAGCAGTTCTTC. Amino acids: CASSYSLANEQFF.

CDR3 sequence: CASSLAGQTYGYTF. In nucleotides, the CDR3 is TGTGCCAGCAGCTTGGCTGGACAGACATATGGCTACACCTTC. V gene TRBV5-6 combines with J gene TRBJ1-2, with D maybe TRBD1 (6 bases). This CDR3 is built from 14 residues. V lost 0 bases and J 5 bases, leaving 11 bases between the germline ends. Germline V lookup: CDR1 SGHDT, CDR2 YYEEEE.

This sequence joins TRBV28 and TRBJ1-2, with D possibly TRBD1 on 6 matching bases. V lost 5 bases to trimming and J lost 12 bases, with 22 bases between them. The CDR3 is made up of 14 amino acids. Germline CDR1 is MDHEN and CDR2 is SYDVKM. CDR3 nucleotide sequence: TGTGCCAGCAGTACTAGGCAGGGGCCATACGGCAACACCTTC. This translates into CASSTRQGPYGNTF.

A single count supports this clone. J is TRBJ2-1 and V is TRBV5-4, with a tentative D call TRBD2 (6 bases). The CDR3 runs 16 residues. Trimming took off 7 bases at V and 8 bases at J, with 25 bases between the two ends. CDR1 and CDR2 from the germline V gene are SGHNT and YYREEE (reference sequence). The chain's CDR3 is CASFGWGERPLDEQFF. The CDR3 DNA sequence: TGTGCCAGCTTTGGTTGGGGGGAGCGGCCCTTGGATGAGCAGTTCTTC.

The V call is TRBV2, the J call TRBJ2-3, with 11 bases identical to TRBD2. V shed 8 bases and J 2 bases; nucleotides not matched to a gene: 6. Germline lookup yields CDR1 SNHLY and CDR2 FYNNEI. CDR3 length equals 15 residues. The CDR3 loop reads CASDPGLADTDTQYF. The DNA for the CDR3 is TGTGCCAGCGACCCGGGACTAGCGGACACAGATACGCAGTATTTT.

V is TRBV27 and J is TRBJ1-2, with 10 bases lining up with TRBD1. The CDR3 is made up of 16 amino acids. Germline assignment: CDR1 MNHEY and CDR2 SMNVEV (reference sequence). Unmatched junction bases numbered 5, after V lost 2 bases and J lost 2 bases. CDR3 nucleotide sequence: TGTGCCAGCAGTTTAGGGACAGGGGCCCCAAACTATGGCTACACCTTC. Protein product: CASSLGTGAPNYGYTF.

This clone was seen once. This chain links TRBV10-1 with TRBJ1-2; tentative D call: TRBD1 (6 bases). Germline-derived CDR1 and CDR2 are WNHNN and SYGVQD (reference sequence). CDR3 length: 15 amino acids. V shed 7 bases and J shed 1 base, with 16 bases lying between them. CDR3 nucleotides: TGCGCCAGCAATACAGGGACGAAAGGTAACTATGGCTACACCTTC. Translating it yields CASNTGTKGNYGYTF.

The chain uses TRBV9 and TRBJ2-3; no clear D gene. V lost 4 bases and J 0 bases, leaving 15 bases between the germline ends. Germline assignment: CDR1 SGDLS and CDR2 YYNGEE. CDR3 length equals 16 residues. The CDR3 here is CASSPEQKSSTDTQYF. In DNA form, the CDR3 reads TGTGCCAGCAGCCCGGAACAGAAATCTAGCACAGATACGCAGTATTTT.

This clone has just one count. The chain recombines TRBV4-3 with TRBJ2-3; 7 nucleotides agree with TRBD2. Germline V CDR1 and CDR2: LGHNA, YSLEER. The CDR3 is made up of 20 amino acids. With 0 bases clipped from V and 0 bases from J, the junction kept 15 bases outside the gene matches. The CDR3 bases are TGCGCCAGCAGCCAAGATCTTAAGTCTAGCGGCGCCCTCAGCACAGATACGCAGTATTTT. Amino acid sequence: CASSQDLKSSGALSTDTQYF.